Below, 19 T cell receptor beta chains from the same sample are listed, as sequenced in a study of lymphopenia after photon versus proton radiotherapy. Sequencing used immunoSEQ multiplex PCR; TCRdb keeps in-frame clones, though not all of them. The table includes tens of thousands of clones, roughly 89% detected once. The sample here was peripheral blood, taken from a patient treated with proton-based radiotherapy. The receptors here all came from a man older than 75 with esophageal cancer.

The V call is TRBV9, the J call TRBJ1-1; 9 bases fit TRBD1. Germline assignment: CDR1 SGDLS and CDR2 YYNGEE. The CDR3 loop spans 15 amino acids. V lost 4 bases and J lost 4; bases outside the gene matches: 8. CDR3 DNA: TGTGCCAGCAGCCCCCCATACAGGGGGCCCACTGAAGCTTTCTTT. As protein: CASSPPYRGPTEAFF.

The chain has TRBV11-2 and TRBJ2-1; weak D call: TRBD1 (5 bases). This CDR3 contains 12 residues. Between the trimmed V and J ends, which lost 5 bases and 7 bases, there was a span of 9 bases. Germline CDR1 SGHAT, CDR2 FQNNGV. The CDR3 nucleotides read TGTGCCAGCAGCCATCAGGGTAATGAGCAGTTCTTC. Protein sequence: CASSHQGNEQFF.

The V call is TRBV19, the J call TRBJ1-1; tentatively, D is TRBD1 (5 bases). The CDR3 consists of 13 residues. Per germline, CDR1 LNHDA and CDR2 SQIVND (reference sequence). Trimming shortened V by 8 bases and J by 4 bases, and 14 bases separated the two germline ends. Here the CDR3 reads CASAREGRTEAFF. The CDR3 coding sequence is TGTGCCAGTGCCCGGGAGGGACGCACTGAAGCTTTCTTT.

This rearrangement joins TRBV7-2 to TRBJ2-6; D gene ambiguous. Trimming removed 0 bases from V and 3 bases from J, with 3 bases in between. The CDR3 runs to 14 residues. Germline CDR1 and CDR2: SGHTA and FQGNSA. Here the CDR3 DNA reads TGTGCCAGCAGCTTAGCCGGTGGGGCCAACGTCCTGACTTTC. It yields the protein CASSLAGGANVLTF. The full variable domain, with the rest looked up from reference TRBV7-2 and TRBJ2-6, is GAGVSQSPSNKVTEKGKDVELRCDPISGHTALYWYRQSLGQGLEFLIYFQGNSAPDKSGLPSDRFSAERTGGSVSTLTIQRTQQEDSAVYLCASSLAGGANVLTFGAGSRLTVL.

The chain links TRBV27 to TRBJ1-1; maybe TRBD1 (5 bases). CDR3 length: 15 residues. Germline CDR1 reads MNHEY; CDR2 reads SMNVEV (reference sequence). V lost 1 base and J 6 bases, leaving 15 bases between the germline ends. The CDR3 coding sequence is TGTGCCAGCAGTTTATTCCGGCCACAGGAGGCTGAAGCTTTCTTT. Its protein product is CASSLFRPQEAEAFF.

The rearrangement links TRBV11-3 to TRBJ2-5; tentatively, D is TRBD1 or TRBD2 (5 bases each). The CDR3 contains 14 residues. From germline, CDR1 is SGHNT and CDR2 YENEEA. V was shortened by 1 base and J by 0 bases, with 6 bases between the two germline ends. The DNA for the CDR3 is TGTGCCAGCAGCTTAGGAGGGGACCAAGAGACCCAGTACTTC. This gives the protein CASSLGGDQETQYF.

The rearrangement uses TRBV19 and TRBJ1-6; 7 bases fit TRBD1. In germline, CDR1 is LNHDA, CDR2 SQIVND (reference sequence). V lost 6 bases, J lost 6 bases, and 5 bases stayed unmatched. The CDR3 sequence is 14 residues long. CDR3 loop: CASSPGQLNSPLHF. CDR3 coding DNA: TGTGCCAGTAGCCCGGGACAGCTTAATTCACCCCTCCACTTT.

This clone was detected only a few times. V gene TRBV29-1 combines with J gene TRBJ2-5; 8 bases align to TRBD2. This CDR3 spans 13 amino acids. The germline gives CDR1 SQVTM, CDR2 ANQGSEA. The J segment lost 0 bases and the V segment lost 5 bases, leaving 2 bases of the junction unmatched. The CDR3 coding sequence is TGCAGCGTTAGCGGGAGCTACCAAGAGACCCAGTACTTC. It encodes CSVSGSYQETQYF.

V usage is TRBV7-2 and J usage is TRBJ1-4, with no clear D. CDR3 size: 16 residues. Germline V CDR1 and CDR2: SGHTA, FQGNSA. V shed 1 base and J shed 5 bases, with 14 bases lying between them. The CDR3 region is CASSLVGYMVNEKLFF. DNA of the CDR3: TGTGCCAGCAGCTTAGTGGGCTACATGGTGAATGAAAAACTGTTTTTT.

CDR3 coding DNA: TGTGCCAGCAGTTACTCGCAGGGTACAACTTTCTTT. Amino acids: CASSYSQGTTFF. The chain carries TRBV6-5 and TRBJ1-1, with D perhaps TRBD1 (5 bases). The CDR3 extends over 12 amino acids. CDR1 is MNHEY and CDR2 is SVGAGI in the germline V gene. The V gene lost 0 bases and the J gene lost 12 bases, with 11 bases spanning the gap.

The CDR3 is CASSGRGPAGSTDTQYF. The CDR3 DNA reads as TGTGCCAGCAGCGGCAGGGGGCCAGCCGGTAGCACAGATACGCAGTATTTT. The chain recombines TRBV9 with TRBJ2-3; 8 bases are a match to TRBD1. V gave up 3 bases and J gave up 0 bases; unmatched junction bases: 9. The CDR3 totals 17 residues. Germline V lookup: CDR1 SGDLS, CDR2 YYNGEE.

Here the CDR3 DNA reads TGTGCCAGCGTTCACAGAAGACCCCGGGATAGCAATCAGCCCCAGCATTTT. Protein: CASVHRRPRDSNQPQHF. The chain recombines TRBV27 with TRBJ1-5; D not resolved. Between the trimmed V and J ends, which lost 8 bases and 0 bases, there was a span of 20 bases. Germline V lookup: CDR1 MNHEY, CDR2 SMNVEV (reference sequence). The CDR3 sequence is 17 residues long.

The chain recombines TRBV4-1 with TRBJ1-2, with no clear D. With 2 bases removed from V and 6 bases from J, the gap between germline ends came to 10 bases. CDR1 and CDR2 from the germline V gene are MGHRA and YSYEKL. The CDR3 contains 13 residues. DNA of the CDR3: TGCGCCAGCAGCCAAACCGGGCTGGATGGCTACACCTTC. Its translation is CASSQTGLDGYTF.

Here the CDR3 DNA reads TGTGCCAGCAGCCAAGAGGCAGGGACCACTGAAGCTTTCTTT. It codes for CASSQEAGTTEAFF. V gene TRBV4-2 combines with J gene TRBJ1-1, with TRBD1 as a possible D gene (5 bases). The CDR3 sequence is 14 residues long. Trimming took off 0 bases at V and 4 bases at J, with 9 bases between the two ends. The germline gives CDR1 LGHNA, CDR2 YNFKEQ.

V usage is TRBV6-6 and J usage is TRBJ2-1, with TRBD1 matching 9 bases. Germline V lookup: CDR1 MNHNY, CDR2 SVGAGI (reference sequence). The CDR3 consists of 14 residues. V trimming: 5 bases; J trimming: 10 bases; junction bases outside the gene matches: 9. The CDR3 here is CASSHRDRVGEQFF. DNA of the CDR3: TGTGCCAGCAGTCACCGGGACAGGGTTGGGGAGCAGTTCTTC.

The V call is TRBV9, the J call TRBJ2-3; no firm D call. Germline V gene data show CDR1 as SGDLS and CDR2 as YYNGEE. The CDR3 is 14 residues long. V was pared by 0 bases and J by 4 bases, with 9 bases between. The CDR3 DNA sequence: TGTGCCAGCAGCGTAGCTCCCCCCCCAGATACGCAGTATTTT. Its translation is CASSVAPPPDTQYF. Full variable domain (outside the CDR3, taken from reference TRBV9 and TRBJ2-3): DSGVTQTPKHLITATGQRVTLRCSPRSGDLSVYWYQQSLDQGLQFLIQYYNGEERAKGNILERFSAQQFPDLHSELNLSSLELGDSALYFCASSVAPPPDTQYFGPGTRLTVL.

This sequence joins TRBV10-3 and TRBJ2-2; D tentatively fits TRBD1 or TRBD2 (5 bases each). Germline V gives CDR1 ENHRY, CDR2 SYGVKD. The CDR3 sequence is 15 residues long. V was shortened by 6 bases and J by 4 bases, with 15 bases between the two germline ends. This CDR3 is CAISSTGTFTGELFF. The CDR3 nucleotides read TGTGCCATCAGCTCCACCGGGACCTTCACCGGGGAGCTGTTTTTT.

This CDR3 is CASSSTTRQETQYF. CDR3 sequence (DNA): TGTGCCAGCAGTTCCACGACTAGACAAGAGACCCAGTACTTC. J is TRBJ2-5 and V is TRBV27; maybe TRBD2 (6 bases). The CDR3 is 14 residues long. V dropped 4 bases and J dropped 2 bases, with 11 bases sitting between them. CDR1 and CDR2 from the germline V gene are MNHEY and SMNVEV (reference sequence).

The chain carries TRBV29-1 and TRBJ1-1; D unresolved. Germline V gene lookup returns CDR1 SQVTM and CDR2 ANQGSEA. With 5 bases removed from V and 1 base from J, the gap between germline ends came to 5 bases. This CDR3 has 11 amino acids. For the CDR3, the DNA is TGCAGCGTTCAGAAGAACACTGAAGCTTTCTTT. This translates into CSVQKNTEAFF.